This T cell receptor (beta chain) was obtained from a study of human T cells and chemical hapten exposure. Germline values: CDR1 MNHEY, CDR2 SVGAGI. Germline trimming cut 5 bases from V and 1 base from J; bases unmatched to any gene: 4. The CDR3 runs to 15 residues. Each CDR3 protein is one row after TCRdb ran MiXCR on the RACE reads. The data show 180,000 or so distinct CDR3 sequences, 24% seen once. Time point meaning: patch test 3, about 24 weeks after DPC sensitization. Regarding treatment: therapeutic diphenylcyclopropenone sensitization with weekly scalp DPC. Turning to this clonotype: A much larger clone lies one base from this, so it may be a read error.

The V call is TRBV6-5, the J call TRBJ1-2; 10 bases agree with TRBD1. The material was whole blood, obtained in connection with sensitization to the hapten diphenylcyclopropenone (DPC). This sequence was found in a woman in her thirties or forties with alopecia areata. Some clones in this sample may be carry-over from other donors' samples. CDR3 nucleotides: TGTGCCAGCAGTACCCGGGACAGGGGTAACTATGGCTACACCTTC. Protein: CASSTRDRGNYGYTF.